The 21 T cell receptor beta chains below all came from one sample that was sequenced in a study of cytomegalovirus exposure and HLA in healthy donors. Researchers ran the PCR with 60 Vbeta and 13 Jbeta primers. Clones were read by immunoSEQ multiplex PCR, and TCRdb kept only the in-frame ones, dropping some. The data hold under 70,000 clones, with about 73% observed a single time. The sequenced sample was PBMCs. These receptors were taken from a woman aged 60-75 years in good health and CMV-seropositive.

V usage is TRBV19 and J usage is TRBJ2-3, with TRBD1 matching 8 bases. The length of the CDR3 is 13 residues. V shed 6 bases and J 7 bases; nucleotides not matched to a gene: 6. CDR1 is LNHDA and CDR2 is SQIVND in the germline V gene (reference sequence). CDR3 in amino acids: CASRPTGEYTQYF. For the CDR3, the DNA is TGTGCCAGTAGGCCGACAGGGGAGTATACGCAGTATTTT.

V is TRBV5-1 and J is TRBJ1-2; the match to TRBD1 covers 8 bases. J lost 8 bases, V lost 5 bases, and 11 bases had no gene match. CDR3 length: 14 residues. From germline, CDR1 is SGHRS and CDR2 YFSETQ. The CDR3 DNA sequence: TGCGCCAGCAGACCTACTACAGGGGGAATGGGCTACACCTTC. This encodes CASRPTTGGMGYTF.

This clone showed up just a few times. The CDR3 region is CASSSTGKAGELFF. The CDR3, as DNA: TGTGCCAGCAGCTCAACAGGGAAGGCCGGGGAGCTGTTTTTT. This chain links TRBV6-5 with TRBJ2-2, with a weak D call TRBD1 (6 bases). Germline CDR1 MNHEY, CDR2 SVGAGI. The V and J ends lost 6 bases and 6 bases respectively, with 14 bases between them. CDR3 length: 14 residues.

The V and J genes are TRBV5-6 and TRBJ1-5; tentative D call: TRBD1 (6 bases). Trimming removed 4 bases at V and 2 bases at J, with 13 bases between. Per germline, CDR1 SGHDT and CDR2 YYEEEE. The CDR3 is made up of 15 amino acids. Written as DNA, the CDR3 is TGTGCCAGCAGCCGGACACAGGGTGGCAATCAGCCCCAGCATTTT. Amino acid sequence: CASSRTQGGNQPQHF.

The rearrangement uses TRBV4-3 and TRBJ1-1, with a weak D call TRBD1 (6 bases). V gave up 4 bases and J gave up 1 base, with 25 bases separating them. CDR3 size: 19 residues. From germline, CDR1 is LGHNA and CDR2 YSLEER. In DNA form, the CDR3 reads TGCGCCAGCAGCCCCAGACAGGCGATGGGCGGATGGCCGAACACTGAAGCTTTCTTT. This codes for CASSPRQAMGGWPNTEAFF.

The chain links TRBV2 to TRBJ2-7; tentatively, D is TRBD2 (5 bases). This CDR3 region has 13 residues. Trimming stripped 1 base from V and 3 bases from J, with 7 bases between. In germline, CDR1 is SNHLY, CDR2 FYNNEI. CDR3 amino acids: CASSEERYYEQYF. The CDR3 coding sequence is TGTGCCAGCAGTGAAGAGCGGTACTACGAGCAGTACTTC. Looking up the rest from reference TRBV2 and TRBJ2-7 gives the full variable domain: EPEVTQTPSHQVTQMGQEVILRCVPISNHLYFYWYRQILGQKVEFLVSFYNNEISEKSEIFDDQFSVERPDGSNFTLKIRSTKLEDSAMYFCASSEERYYEQYFGPGTRLTVT.

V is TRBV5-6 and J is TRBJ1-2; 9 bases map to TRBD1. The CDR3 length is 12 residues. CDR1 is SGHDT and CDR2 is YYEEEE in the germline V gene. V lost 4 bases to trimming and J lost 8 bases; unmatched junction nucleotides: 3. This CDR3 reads CASSRTGVGYTF. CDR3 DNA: TGTGCCAGCAGCCGGACAGGGGTGGGCTACACCTTC. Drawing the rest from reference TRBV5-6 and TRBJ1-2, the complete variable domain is DAGVTQSPTHLIKTRGQQVTLRCSPKSGHDTVSWYQQALGQGPQFIFQYYEEEERQRGNFPDRFSGHQFPNYSSELNVNALLLGDSALYLCASSRTGVGYTFGSGTRLTVV.

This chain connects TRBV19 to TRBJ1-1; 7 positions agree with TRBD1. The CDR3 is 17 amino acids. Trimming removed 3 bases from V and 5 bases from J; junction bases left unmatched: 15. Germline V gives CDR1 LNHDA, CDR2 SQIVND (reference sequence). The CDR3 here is CASSIGPLQQGRTEAFF. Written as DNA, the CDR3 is TGTGCCAGTAGTATCGGCCCCTTGCAACAGGGGCGAACTGAAGCTTTCTTT.

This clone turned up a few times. The CDR3 DNA sequence: TGTGCCAGCAGCCCCCGGGGGGGCCACCAGTTCTTC. It encodes CASSPRGGHQFF. This chain connects TRBV5-6 to TRBJ2-1, with 8 bases aligning to TRBD2. V shed 4 bases and J 13 bases; nucleotides not matched to a gene: 7. From germline, CDR1 is SGHDT and CDR2 YYEEEE. The CDR3 length is 12 residues.

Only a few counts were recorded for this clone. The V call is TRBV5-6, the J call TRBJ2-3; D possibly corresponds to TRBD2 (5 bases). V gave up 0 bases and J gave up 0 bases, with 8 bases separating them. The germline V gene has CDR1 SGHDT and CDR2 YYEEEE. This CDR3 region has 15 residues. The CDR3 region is CASSLGGYSTDTQYF. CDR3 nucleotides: TGTGCCAGCAGCTTGGGAGGGTATAGCACAGATACGCAGTATTTT.

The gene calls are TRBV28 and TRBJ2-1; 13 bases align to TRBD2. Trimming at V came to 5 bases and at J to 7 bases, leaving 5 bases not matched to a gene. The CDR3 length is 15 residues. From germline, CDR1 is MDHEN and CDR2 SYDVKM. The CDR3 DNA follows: TGTGCCAGCAGTCCGACTAGCGGGGGGACGAATGAGCAGTTCTTC. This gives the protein CASSPTSGGTNEQFF. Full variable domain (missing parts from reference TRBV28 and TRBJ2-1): DVKVTQSSRYLVKRTGEKVFLECVQDMDHENMFWYRQDPGLGLRLIYFSYDVKMKEKGDIPEGYSVSREKKERFSLILESASTNQTSMYLCASSPTSGGTNEQFFGPGTRLTVL.

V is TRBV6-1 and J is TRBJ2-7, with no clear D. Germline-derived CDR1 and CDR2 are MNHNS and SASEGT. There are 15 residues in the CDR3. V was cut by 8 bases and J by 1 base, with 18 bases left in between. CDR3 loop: CASATSGQPSYEQYF. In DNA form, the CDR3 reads TGTGCCAGCGCCACCTCAGGCCAGCCTTCCTACGAGCAGTACTTC.

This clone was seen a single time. In DNA form, the CDR3 reads TGTGCCAGCAGGGGGACTAGCGGGGGGTCTACGCAGTATTTT. This encodes CASRGTSGGSTQYF. The rearrangement joins TRBV6-1 to TRBJ2-3; 15 positions match TRBD2. Trimming removed 6 bases from V and 8 bases from J; junction bases left unmatched: 3. The CDR3 covers 14 residues. Germline CDR1 MNHNS, CDR2 SASEGT.

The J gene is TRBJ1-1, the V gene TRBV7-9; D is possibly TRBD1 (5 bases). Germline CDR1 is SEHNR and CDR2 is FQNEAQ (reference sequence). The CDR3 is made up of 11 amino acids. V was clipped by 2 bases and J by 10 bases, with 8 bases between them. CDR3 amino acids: CASSLTGGAFF. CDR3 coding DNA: TGTGCCAGCAGCTTAACCGGGGGAGCTTTCTTT.

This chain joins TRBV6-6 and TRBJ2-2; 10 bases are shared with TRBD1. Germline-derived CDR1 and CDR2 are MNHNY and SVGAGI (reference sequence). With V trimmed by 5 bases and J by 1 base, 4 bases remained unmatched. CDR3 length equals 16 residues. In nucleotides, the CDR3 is TGTGCCAGCAGTCGAGGGACAGGGGTGAACACCGGGGAGCTGTTTTTT. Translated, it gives CASSRGTGVNTGELFF.

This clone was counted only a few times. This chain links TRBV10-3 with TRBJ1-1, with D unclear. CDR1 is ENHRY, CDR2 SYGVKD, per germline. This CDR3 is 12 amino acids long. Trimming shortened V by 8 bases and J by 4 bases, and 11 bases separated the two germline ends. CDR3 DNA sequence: TGTGCCATCGCCGATGCAGGCACTGAAGCTTTCTTT. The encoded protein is CAIADAGTEAFF.

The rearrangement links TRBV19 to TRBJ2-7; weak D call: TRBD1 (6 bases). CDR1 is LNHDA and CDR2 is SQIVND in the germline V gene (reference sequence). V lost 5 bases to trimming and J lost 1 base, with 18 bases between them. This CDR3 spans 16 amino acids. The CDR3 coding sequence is TGTGCCAGTAGTCTTCGCTCGGGACACCAATCCTACGAGCAGTACTTC. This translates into CASSLRSGHQSYEQYF.

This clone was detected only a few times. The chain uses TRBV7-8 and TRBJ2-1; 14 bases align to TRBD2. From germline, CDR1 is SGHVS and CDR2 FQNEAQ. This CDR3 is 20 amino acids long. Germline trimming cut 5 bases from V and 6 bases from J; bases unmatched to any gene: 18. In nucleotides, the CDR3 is TGTGCCAGCAGCCCCAGACTAGCGGGGGGGGCCCCGATCGCCGCCAATGAGCAGTTCTTC. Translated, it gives CASSPRLAGGAPIAANEQFF.

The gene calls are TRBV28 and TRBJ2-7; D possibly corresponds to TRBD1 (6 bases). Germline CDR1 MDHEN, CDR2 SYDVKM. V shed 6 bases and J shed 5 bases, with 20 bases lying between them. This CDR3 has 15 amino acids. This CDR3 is CASRRDTLGDDEQYF. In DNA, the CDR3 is TGTGCCAGCAGGAGGGACACCTTGGGAGACGACGAGCAGTACTTC.

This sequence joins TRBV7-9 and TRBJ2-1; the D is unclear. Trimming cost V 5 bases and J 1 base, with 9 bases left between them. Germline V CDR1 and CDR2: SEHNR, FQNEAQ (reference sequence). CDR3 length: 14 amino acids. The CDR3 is CASSPGSSYNEQFF. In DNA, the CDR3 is TGTGCCAGCAGCCCCGGGTCTTCCTACAATGAGCAGTTCTTC.

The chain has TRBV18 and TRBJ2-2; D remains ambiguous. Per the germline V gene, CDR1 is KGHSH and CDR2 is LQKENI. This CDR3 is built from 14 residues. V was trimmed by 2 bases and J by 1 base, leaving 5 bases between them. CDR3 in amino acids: CASSPGQNTGELFF. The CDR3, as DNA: TGTGCCAGCTCACCAGGGCAGAACACCGGGGAGCTGTTTTTT. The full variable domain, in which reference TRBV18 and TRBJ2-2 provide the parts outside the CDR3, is NAGVMQNPRHLVRRRGQEARLRCSPMKGHSHVYWYRQLPEEGLKFMVYLQKENIIDESGMPKERFSAEFPKEGPSILRIQQVVRGDSAAYFCASSPGQNTGELFFGEGSRLTVL.